The clone carrying this TCR beta chain was seen only a few times. The sample comes from a study of blood T cell repertoires in COVID-19. Authors' processing steps: Reference gene primer amplification yielded estimated nucleated cell counts. Sequencing used immunoSEQ multiplex PCR; TCRdb keeps in-frame clones, though not all of them. V and J calls and clone size come straight from that table; D and trimming were deduced from the DNA. Counted here are about 330,000 clones, more than 70% occurring once; the ten biggest clones make up roughly 5%. V shed 4 bases and J shed 5 bases, with 7 bases lying between them. The germline gives CDR1 SGHVS, CDR2 FQNEAQ. CDR3 length equals 12 residues.

Sequencing was carried out using PBMCs or T cells enriched from blood (not recorded which). The clonotype comes from a woman aged 25-40 years who had recovered from COVID-19. V usage is TRBV7-8 and J usage is TRBJ2-3, with TRBD2 as a possible D gene (5 bases). This CDR3 reads CASSSGGDTQYF. The CDR3 region has the DNA TGTGCCAGCAGCTCCGGAGGAGATACGCAGTATTTT.